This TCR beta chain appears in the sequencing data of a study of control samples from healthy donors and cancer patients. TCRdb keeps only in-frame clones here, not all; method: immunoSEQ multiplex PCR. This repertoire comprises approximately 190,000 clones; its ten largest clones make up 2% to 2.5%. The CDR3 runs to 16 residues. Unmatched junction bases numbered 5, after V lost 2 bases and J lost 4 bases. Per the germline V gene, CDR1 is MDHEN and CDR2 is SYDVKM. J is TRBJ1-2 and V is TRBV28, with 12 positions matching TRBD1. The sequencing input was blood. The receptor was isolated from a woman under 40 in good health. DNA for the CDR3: TGTGCCAGCAGTTTACCTGGGACAGGGGGCCTCTATGGCTACACCTTC. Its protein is CASSLPGTGGLYGYTF.